This TCR beta chain appears in the sequencing data of a study of blood T cell repertoires in COVID-19. TCRdb's table, derived via immunoSEQ multiplex PCR, lists solely in-frame clones and lacks some. The table lists a few hundred thousand clones, 70% to 90% of them singletons. CDR3 size: 15 residues. V dropped 5 bases and J dropped 6; count of bases not matched to a gene: 12. Germline-derived CDR1 and CDR2 are LNHDA and SQIVND (reference sequence). This clonotype originated in a woman aged 55-70 years in a cohort exposed to, infected with or recovered from COVID-19 (not recorded which). V gene TRBV19 combines with J gene TRBJ1-1; 7 bases match TRBD1. The sequenced sample was PBMCs or T cells enriched from blood (not recorded which). The CDR3 spells CASSSRQGGISEAFF. The CDR3 DNA reads as TGTGCCAGTAGTTCCCGACAGGGTGGTATCTCTGAAGCTTTCTTT.